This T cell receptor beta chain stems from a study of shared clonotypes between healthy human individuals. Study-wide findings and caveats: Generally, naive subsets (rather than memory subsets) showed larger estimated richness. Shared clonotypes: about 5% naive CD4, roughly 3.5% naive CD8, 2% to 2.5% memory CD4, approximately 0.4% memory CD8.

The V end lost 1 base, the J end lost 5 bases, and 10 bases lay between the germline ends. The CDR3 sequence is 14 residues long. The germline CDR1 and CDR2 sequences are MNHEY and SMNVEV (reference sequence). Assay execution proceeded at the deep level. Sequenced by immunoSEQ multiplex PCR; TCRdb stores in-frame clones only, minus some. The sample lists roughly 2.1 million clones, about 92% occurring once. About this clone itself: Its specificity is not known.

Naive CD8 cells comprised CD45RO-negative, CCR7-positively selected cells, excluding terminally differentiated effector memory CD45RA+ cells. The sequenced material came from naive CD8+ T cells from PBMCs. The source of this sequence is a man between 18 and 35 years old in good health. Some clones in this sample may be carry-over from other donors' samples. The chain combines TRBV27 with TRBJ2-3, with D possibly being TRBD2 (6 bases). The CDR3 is CASSLLRGEDTQYF. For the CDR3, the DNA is TGTGCCAGCAGTTTATTGCGGGGAGAAGATACGCAGTATTTT.